This T cell receptor (beta chain) stems from a study of T cell changes during pregnancy in multiple sclerosis. Clones were sequenced by immunoSEQ multiplex PCR, and TCRdb holds only the in-frame ones, with some missing. Of 50,000 or so clones in the sample, about 89% were seen once. The TCR originated in a female donor with multiple sclerosis, enrolled in a pregnancy study. The material was CD8+ T cells from peripheral blood mononuclear cells, obtained after pregnancy.

The CDR3 loop reads CASSLEASVANYGYTF. CDR3 DNA: TGTGCCAGCAGCTTAGAAGCGTCAGTAGCTAACTATGGCTACACCTTC. The chain uses TRBV7-6 and TRBJ1-2; D remains ambiguous. The CDR3 is 16 amino acids. Germline loops: CDR1 SGHVS, CDR2 FNYEAQ. Trimming shortened V by 1 base and J by 0 bases, and 12 bases separated the two germline ends.